This is a list of T cell receptor beta chains from one sample in a study of T-cell reconstitution after alpha-beta-depleted transplantation in children. Each CDR3 protein is one row after TCRdb ran MiXCR on the PCR reads. The table has roughly 500,000 distinct CDR3 sequences, under 15% seen once. Specimen: PBMCs from the stem cell graft donor, collected from the stem cell graft. These receptor sequences come from a human donor who donated a stem cell graft to a child with combined immunodeficiency. CDR3s leave out the opening cysteine and the closing phenylalanine or tryptophan.

TRBV11-2 | ASSSGTSGSSEQF
TRBV13 | ASSSSGRDTQY
TRBV4-2 | ASSQEGPSGFYNEQF
TRBV6-2/TRBV6-3 | ASSPWGDRDDNEQF
TRBV20-1 | SAKVAGGTEAF
TRBV29-1 | SVERSHRAF
TRBV7-6 | ASSFGTDTDTQY
TRBV7-9 | ASSRGQGADTEAF
TRBV3-1 | ASSRGQYQEETQY
TRBV6-5 | ASSWGRVNTDTQY
TRBV20-1 | RAEKDGYEQY
TRBV6-1 | ASRAWEEGARNTEAF
TRBV11-2 | ASSPVRETQY
TRBV6-2/TRBV6-3 | ASSSEQGPSYGYT
TRBV4-3 | ASSPQQGTGANVLT
TRBV14 | ASSQVGLDDEQF
TRBV7-2 | ASSSLGNSVADTQY
TRBV12-3/TRBV12-4 | ASSPSGFEETQY
TRBV2 | ASTGGEYEQY
TRBV7-7 | ASSLVAGGPDEQF
TRBV20-1 | SARDLSPGLAGAVSGSSYNEQF
TRBV20-1 | SAIRRSYEQY
TRBV27 | ASSLSGTGANVLT
TRBV20-1 | SARGVTGEFYEQY
TRBV12-3/TRBV12-4 | ASSLAQGWSNEKLF
TRBV20-1 | SARVIAETQY
TRBV15 | ATSRAPASGNTIY
TRBV29-1 | SARQPQPEGYYIEQF
TRBV5-1 | ASSLDDGREYEQY
TRBV28 | ASRFQGQETQY
TRBV12-3/TRBV12-4 | ASSRQGATINYGYT
TRBV28 | ASSFQVVEQY
TRBV11-2 | ASSPRQGRYSYNEQF
TRBV6-5 | ASSPGALSGTEAF
TRBV7-2 | ASSLPYAGGTQY
TRBV5-6 | ASSPPSTAGELF
TRBV5-1 | ASSLDSPQAPYEQY
TRBV24-1 | ATRGQSSYNEQF
TRBV20-1 | SAREQGAHYEQY
TRBV9 | ASSHGQGEELF